The present T cell receptor (beta chain) was sequenced within a study of blood T cell repertoires in COVID-19. This clone was picked up a small number of times. CDR1 SGHRS and CDR2 YFSETQ come from the germline V gene. The junction had 8 bases not matched to a gene; V was cut back by 1 base and J by 5 bases. This CDR3 contains 16 residues. Some clones are missing from TCRdb's copy, which holds only in-frame ones; the method was immunoSEQ multiplex PCR. The table shows under 400,000 clones, with about 87% occurring only once. Sequencing was done on a sample of PBMCs or T cells enriched from blood (not recorded which). This clonotype was obtained from a middle-aged man in a cohort exposed to, infected with or recovered from COVID-19 (not recorded which). This chain connects TRBV5-1 to TRBJ2-5, with 10 nucleotides matching TRBD2. The CDR3 DNA follows: TGCGCCAGCAGCTTGTGGCTAGCGGGAGAAAGGGAGACCCAGTACTTC. Amino acids: CASSLWLAGERETQYF.